This T cell receptor beta chain emerged from a study of blood T cell repertoires in COVID-19. Study summary: Samples taken during acute and convalescent COVID-19 were collected in the United States, Italy and Spain.

Some clones are missing from TCRdb's copy, which holds only in-frame ones; the method was immunoSEQ multiplex PCR. The table shows roughly 400,000 clones, with more than 85% occurring only once. The CDR3 has 16 amino acids. The ends were cut back, 3 bases at V and 4 bases at J, with 17 bases in the middle. The germline gives CDR1 SNHLY, CDR2 FYNNEI. This clone was recorded only once. Individuals in the exposed group had encountered a COVID-19 case within 2 weeks preceding study entry. The genes are TRBV2 and TRBJ2-3; D may be TRBD2 (6 bases). This sequence originates from a woman in her thirties or forties who had been exposed to COVID-19. Sequenced sample: PBMCs or T cells enriched from blood (not recorded which). The CDR3 protein is CASSEGPGRPSDTQYF. The DNA of the CDR3 is TGTGCCAGCAGTGAGGGGCCAGGGAGGCCATCAGATACGCAGTATTTT. Together with reference TRBV2 and TRBJ2-3, the CDR3 gives the full variable domain: EPEVTQTPSHQVTQMGQEVILRCVPISNHLYFYWYRQILGQKVEFLVSFYNNEISEKSEIFDDQFSVERPDGSNFTLKIRSTKLEDSAMYFCASSEGPGRPSDTQYFGPGTRLTVL.